The 20 T cell receptor beta chains reported below all come from one sample, sequenced in a study of graft-versus-host responses after intestinal transplantation. Produced via immunoSEQ multiplex PCR; TCRdb's table is partial and in-frame only. Here the sample spans 55,000 to 85,000 clones, 80% to 90% being singletons. Their antigens are not known. The material sequenced was unstimulated CD8+ T cells sorted from spleen or lymph node cells, taken before intestinal transplant. Source of these receptors: a human donor who received an intestinal transplant.

This clone was counted once. The V gene is TRBV6-5, the J gene TRBJ2-1; TRBD2 matches at 7 bases. CDR1 is MNHEY, CDR2 SVGAGI, per germline. CDR3 length: 15 amino acids. Unmatched junction bases numbered 6, after V lost 0 bases and J lost 7 bases. This CDR3 reads CASSYSRLAVNEQFF. For the CDR3, the DNA is TGTGCCAGCAGTTACTCGAGACTAGCTGTTAATGAGCAGTTCTTC.

The J gene is TRBJ2-3, the V gene TRBV5-1, with 7 bases that match TRBD1. V shed 7 bases, J shed 4 bases, and the junction held 3 bases outside the gene matches. From germline, CDR1 is SGHRS and CDR2 YFSETQ. The CDR3 contains 12 residues. The DNA for the CDR3 is TGCGCCAGCGGACAGGCGTCAGATACGCAGTATTTT. Translation: CASGQASDTQYF.

The chain uses TRBV5-1 and TRBJ1-2; the D gene is possibly TRBD1 (5 bases). The CDR3 has 14 residues. V gave up 0 bases and J gave up 4 bases, with 10 bases separating them. CDR1 and CDR2 from the germline V gene are SGHRS and YFSETQ. The CDR3 DNA reads TGCGCCAGCAGCTTGGGGCAAAGGGGCTATGGCTACACCTTC. Protein sequence: CASSLGQRGYGYTF.

In its sample, this clone was seen once. The chain recombines TRBV5-1 with TRBJ1-2, with TRBD1 as a possible D gene (5 bases). Trimming took 1 base from V and 4 from J, leaving 20 bases between them. The CDR3 sequence is 17 residues long. Germline V gene sequence: CDR1 SGHRS, CDR2 YFSETQ. This CDR3 is CASSLIGLGTRLYGYTF. CDR3 sequence (DNA): TGCGCCAGCAGCTTGATCGGATTGGGGACTCGTCTCTATGGCTACACCTTC.

The CDR3 protein is CASRHRANQPQHF. CDR3 DNA sequence: TGTGCCAGCAGACACAGGGCGAATCAGCCCCAGCATTTT. This chain connects TRBV6-1 to TRBJ1-5; D is perhaps TRBD1 (6 bases). This CDR3 has 13 residues. Germline V gives CDR1 MNHNS, CDR2 SASEGT. V was clipped by 6 bases and J by 4 bases, with 10 bases between them.

This chain joins TRBV27 and TRBJ2-3; TRBD1 matches at 9 bases. The CDR3 is made up of 14 amino acids. Germline V gene sequence: CDR1 MNHEY, CDR2 SMNVEV (reference sequence). V dropped 6 bases and J dropped 4; count of bases not matched to a gene: 5. The CDR3 loop reads CASRSTGGSDTQYF. CDR3 DNA: TGTGCCAGCAGGTCGACAGGGGGGTCAGATACGCAGTATTTT.

The rearrangement uses TRBV5-6 and TRBJ2-3; unclear D gene. V gave up 0 bases and J gave up 0 bases, with 5 bases separating them. This CDR3 contains 14 residues. Germline V gives CDR1 SGHDT, CDR2 YYEEEE. The CDR3 bases are TGTGCCAGCAGCTTGGCCGGTAGCACAGATACGCAGTATTTT. It yields the protein CASSLAGSTDTQYF.

The chain joins TRBV7-9 to TRBJ2-7; D might be TRBD2 (5 bases). Trimming removed 5 bases from V and 2 bases from J, with 16 bases in between. This CDR3 comprises 15 residues. Looked up from germline, CDR1 is SEHNR and CDR2 is FQNEAQ (reference sequence). CDR3 coding DNA: TGTGCCAGCAGCCCCAAGGGAACGGAGGCCTACGAGCAGTACTTC. It encodes CASSPKGTEAYEQYF. Drawing the rest from reference TRBV7-9 and TRBJ2-7, the complete variable domain is DTGVSQNPRHKITKRGQNVTFRCDPISEHNRLYWYRQTLGQGPEFLTYFQNEAQLEKSRLLSDRFSAERPKGSFSTLEIQRTEQGDSAMYLCASSPKGTEAYEQYFGPGTRLTVT.

The chain is built from TRBV2 and TRBJ2-4, with a weak D call TRBD1 (6 bases). This CDR3 is 13 amino acids long. Germline V CDR1 and CDR2: SNHLY, FYNNEI. Trimming cost V 9 bases and J 5 bases, with 14 bases left between them. The CDR3 here is CASFRDNQNIQYF. CDR3 bases: TGTGCCAGTTTCCGGGACAACCAAAACATTCAGTACTTC. Combining the CDR3 with reference TRBV2 and TRBJ2-4 gives the whole variable domain EPEVTQTPSHQVTQMGQEVILRCVPISNHLYFYWYRQILGQKVEFLVSFYNNEISEKSEIFDDQFSVERPDGSNFTLKIRSTKLEDSAMYFCASFRDNQNIQYFGAGTRLSVL.

In DNA form, the CDR3 reads TGTGCCAGCAGGGAGACAGGGGGTGAAAAACTGTTTTTT. This encodes CASRETGGEKLFF. The chain joins TRBV27 to TRBJ1-4, with 9 bases fitting TRBD1. V was clipped by 6 bases and J by 7 bases; unmatched bases: 3. This CDR3 comprises 13 residues. Germline V gene sequence: CDR1 MNHEY, CDR2 SMNVEV (reference sequence).

The chain couples TRBV28 to TRBJ2-7, with 9 bases identical to TRBD2. This CDR3 is built from 19 residues. V was clipped by 3 bases and J by 0 bases; unmatched bases: 15. Germline loops: CDR1 MDHEN, CDR2 SYDVKM. This CDR3 is CASSFQGPHTSGPSYEQYF. The CDR3 region has the DNA TGTGCCAGCAGTTTCCAGGGACCGCACACTAGCGGGCCCTCCTACGAGCAGTACTTC.

The CDR3 bases are TGTGCCAGCAGTGGCTACCGGGACAGGGGTTGCCACGAGCAGTACTTC. Translation: CASSGYRDRGCHEQYF. The rearrangement uses TRBV28 and TRBJ2-7, with 10 bases lining up with TRBD1. The CDR3 runs 16 residues. V lost 5 bases to trimming and J lost 5 bases; unmatched junction nucleotides: 12. Looked up from germline, CDR1 is MDHEN and CDR2 is SYDVKM.

The chain combines TRBV4-1 with TRBJ2-3, with a weak D call TRBD1 (5 bases). Trimming shortened V by 5 bases and J by 2 bases, and 14 bases separated the two germline ends. CDR1 is MGHRA and CDR2 is YSYEKL in the germline V gene. This CDR3 is built from 15 residues. The CDR3 spells CASSTDGADTDTQYF. CDR3 bases: TGCGCCAGCAGCACAGATGGGGCAGACACAGATACGCAGTATTTT.

V gene TRBV28 combines with J gene TRBJ1-1; 7 positions agree with TRBD1. Germline values: CDR1 MDHEN, CDR2 SYDVKM. This CDR3 region has 13 residues. V dropped 6 bases and J dropped 4; count of bases not matched to a gene: 5. CDR3 nucleotide sequence: TGTGCCAGCAGGGCGCAGGGGGGCACTGAAGCTTTCTTT. It yields the protein CASRAQGGTEAFF.

J is TRBJ1-3 and V is TRBV6-1; D call uncertain. CDR3 length: 15 amino acids. Germline V gives CDR1 MNHNS, CDR2 SASEGT. Trimming took 8 bases from V and 0 from J, leaving 14 bases between them. The CDR3 loop is CASGSWARSGNTIYF. In DNA form, the CDR3 reads TGTGCCAGCGGGTCCTGGGCACGCTCTGGAAACACCATATATTTT.

This rearrangement joins TRBV28 to TRBJ2-3, with TRBD2 as a possible D gene (6 bases). The ends were cut back, 5 bases at V and 0 bases at J, with 21 bases in the middle. Germline V gene lookup returns CDR1 MDHEN and CDR2 SYDVKM. There are 18 residues in the CDR3. The CDR3, as DNA: TGTGCCAGCAGTCCCGGGACGGAGGGTCTACCTAGCACAGATACGCAGTATTTT. As protein: CASSPGTEGLPSTDTQYF.

CDR3 sequence: CASSGTGGTDTQYF. Written as DNA, the CDR3 is TGCGCCAGCAGCGGGACAGGGGGCACAGATACGCAGTATTTT. V is TRBV10-2 and J is TRBJ2-3; TRBD1 matches at 10 bases. The J segment lost 1 base and the V segment lost 6 bases, leaving 1 base of the junction unmatched. The germline V gene has CDR1 WSHSY and CDR2 SAAADI. The CDR3 loop spans 14 amino acids.

This clone was recorded a few times. The chain uses TRBV4-1 and TRBJ2-7, with 8 positions matching TRBD1. Germline V gives CDR1 MGHRA, CDR2 YSYEKL. J gave up 7 bases and V 5 bases, and 13 bases lay outside the gene matches. The CDR3 length is 15 residues. CDR3 amino acids: CASSSPGTGLEEQYF. The CDR3 nucleotides read TGCGCCAGCAGCTCGCCCGGGACAGGCCTAGAGGAGCAGTACTTC.

The chain combines TRBV4-1 with TRBJ2-7; TRBD1 aligns across 7 bases. V shed 4 bases and J 2 bases; nucleotides not matched to a gene: 8. The CDR3 consists of 15 residues. Germline CDR1 MGHRA, CDR2 YSYEKL. The CDR3 sequence is CASSLYTGAAYEQYF. For the CDR3, the DNA is TGCGCCAGCAGCCTCTACACAGGGGCGGCCTACGAGCAGTACTTC.

This rearrangement joins TRBV13 to TRBJ2-7, with a tentative D call TRBD1 (5 bases). V lost 5 bases and J 7 bases, leaving 18 bases between the germline ends. This CDR3 comprises 14 residues. The germline CDR1 and CDR2 sequences are PRHDT and FYEKMQ (reference sequence). The CDR3 here is CASSHRTTEWEQYF. In DNA form, the CDR3 reads TGTGCCAGCAGCCACAGGACGACAGAATGGGAGCAGTACTTC.